Reported below is one T cell receptor beta chain. Its antigen is still unknown. These data belong to a study of CD8+ T cells in alopecia areata. Study summary: The drug, oral tofacitinib, was given to treated patients at 5 to 10 mg twice daily.

This sample's treatment: oral pan-JAK inhibitor, 5-10 mg twice daily. Broader study findings: Given one nonresponder, whether baseline CD8+ expansion relates to response remains uncertain.

Germline V gives CDR1 SQVTM, CDR2 ANQGSEA. The length of the CDR3 is 16 residues. Germline trimming cut 3 bases from V and 6 bases from J; bases unmatched to any gene: 8. Following extraction, RNA underwent reverse transcription to cDNA, which served as the sequencing template. TCRdb's table, derived via immunoSEQ multiplex PCR, lists solely in-frame clones and lacks some. The data contain roughly 98,000 clones, roughly three fifths of them seen just once; the ten biggest clones take up around 15%. This TCR was sampled from a human donor with alopecia areata. The chain has TRBV29-1 and TRBJ2-6, with 10 bases identical to TRBD2. Sequenced here: CD8+ T cells sorted from blood, sampled at week 4, from a patient treated with tofacitinib. CDR3 loop: CSVEGGLAGEANVLTF. CDR3 DNA sequence: TGCAGCGTTGAGGGGGGCCTAGCGGGAGAGGCCAACGTCCTGACTTTC.